This T cell receptor (beta chain) emerged from a study of beta chain features in type 1 diabetes (dated by TCRdb to the late 2010s). Regarding the study in general: Patients and healthy donors did not differ in mean age, gender distribution, total cell number or subset yield. A total of 107,917,701 sorted cells were examined across all samples, and a strong correlation was observed between cell number per subset and RNA yield. The study compared TCRB repertoires of sorted circulating CD4+ T cell subsets between recently diagnosed type 1 diabetes patients and matched healthy donors. Regulatory and stem cell-like memory subsets were isolated from only 8 patients and roughly eight healthy donors, whereas naive and central memory subsets came from all 30 or so donors. On the study overall, not on this receptor specifically: Shorter templates might be favored by PCR, yet because patient and control samples were amplified and corrected together, any such skew would affect both groups equally. Because cDNA was sequenced instead of genomic DNA, highly expressing activated cells could be over-represented, though the groups showed no difference in activation or CD3 levels. Type 1 diabetes patients showed a moderate but significant shortening of TCRB CDR3 length in all four CD4+ subsets. Because small numbers of individuals were included in the HLA sub-analyses, any influence of HLA type on TCRB rearrangement was left unresolved. At VDJ recombination sites, type 1 diabetes patients had fewer insertions and more deleted nucleotides, which implies abnormalities in thymic rearrangement. The naive, central memory and regulatory TCRB repertoires appeared to resemble one another more closely among patients than among healthy donors.

Concerning this clone itself: Its antigen remains undetermined. The input lacks base qualities; no much larger clone sits a single base away.

A single peripheral blood draw of 95 to 150 mL on average was collected from each donor into heparinised tubes. A BD FACSAria II and a panel including CD45RO, CCR7, CD25, CD127, CD95 and CD27 were used to sort naive, central memory, regulatory and stem cell-like memory CD4+ T cells. Purity was above 98% for every sorted population. PBMCs were isolated immediately by Lymphoprep density gradient centrifugation and stained directly without culture. Samples were stained and sorted in pairs, with one healthy donor and one patient per experiment, so that batch effects were minimized. The entire isolated RNA was reverse transcribed using the High Capacity cDNA Reverse Transcription Kit, and thus expressed TCRB transcripts were sequenced. Deep immunoSEQ sequencing was applied to naive, central memory and regulatory T cell samples, giving an average of roughly 3.5 million total reads per sample. After sorted cells were lysed in RLT buffer, RNA was extracted with DNase-treated RNeasy Micro or Mini kits, with the choice depending on cell number. To prevent cross-contamination, every cell subset was processed on its own, while patient and healthy donor samples were processed together. TCRB sequences were amplified from cDNA with the immunoSEQ multiplex PCR, producing 87-bp fragments spanning the CDR3 region. The amplicons were sequenced using the Illumina HiSeq platform. Per the source publication's procedure: PCR bias was corrected computationally using synthetic template baselines, and reads within Hamming distance 2 were collapsed, with unmergeable singletons discarded. Reads were aligned against IMGT to assign V, D and J genes, CDR3 length and insertions or deletions at six rearrangement sites. Clonotype counts were normalized to sorted cell number within each subset before computing true diversity and Gini coefficients with the tcR R package. The overlap coefficient, calculated on TCRB nucleotide sequences, was used to measure repertoire sharing. TCRdb provides this immuneACCESS table in a form limited to in-frame rearrangements. Some clones are lacking; in checked studies, under half of them reflect an unresolved V gene, and why the rest are absent is not known. For V, J and clone size, that table is used; D and trimming come from the DNA. The sample table lists around 300,000 clones, about 7.8% of them with a count of one. The biggest ten clones account for roughly 0.94% of the sample.

The CDR3 contains 14 residues, cysteine and phenylalanine counted. Only the CDR3 region is kept as DNA, spanning 42 bases read in frame from base 1. V and J lose 3 bases and 9 bases, and a span of 12 bases separates them. The germline V gene (reference sequence) yields SEHNR for CDR1 and FQNEAQ for CDR2. Here the chain combines TRBV7-9 and TRBJ2-6, and TRBD1 may be the D gene, going by 5 matching bases. Source material: central memory CD4+ T cells from blood. This receptor was obtained from a young woman in good health. The CDR3 region has the sequence CASSLGQGNNVLTF. In nucleotides, the sequence is TGTGCCAGCAGCTTGGGGCAGGGTAACAACGTCCTGACTTTC.